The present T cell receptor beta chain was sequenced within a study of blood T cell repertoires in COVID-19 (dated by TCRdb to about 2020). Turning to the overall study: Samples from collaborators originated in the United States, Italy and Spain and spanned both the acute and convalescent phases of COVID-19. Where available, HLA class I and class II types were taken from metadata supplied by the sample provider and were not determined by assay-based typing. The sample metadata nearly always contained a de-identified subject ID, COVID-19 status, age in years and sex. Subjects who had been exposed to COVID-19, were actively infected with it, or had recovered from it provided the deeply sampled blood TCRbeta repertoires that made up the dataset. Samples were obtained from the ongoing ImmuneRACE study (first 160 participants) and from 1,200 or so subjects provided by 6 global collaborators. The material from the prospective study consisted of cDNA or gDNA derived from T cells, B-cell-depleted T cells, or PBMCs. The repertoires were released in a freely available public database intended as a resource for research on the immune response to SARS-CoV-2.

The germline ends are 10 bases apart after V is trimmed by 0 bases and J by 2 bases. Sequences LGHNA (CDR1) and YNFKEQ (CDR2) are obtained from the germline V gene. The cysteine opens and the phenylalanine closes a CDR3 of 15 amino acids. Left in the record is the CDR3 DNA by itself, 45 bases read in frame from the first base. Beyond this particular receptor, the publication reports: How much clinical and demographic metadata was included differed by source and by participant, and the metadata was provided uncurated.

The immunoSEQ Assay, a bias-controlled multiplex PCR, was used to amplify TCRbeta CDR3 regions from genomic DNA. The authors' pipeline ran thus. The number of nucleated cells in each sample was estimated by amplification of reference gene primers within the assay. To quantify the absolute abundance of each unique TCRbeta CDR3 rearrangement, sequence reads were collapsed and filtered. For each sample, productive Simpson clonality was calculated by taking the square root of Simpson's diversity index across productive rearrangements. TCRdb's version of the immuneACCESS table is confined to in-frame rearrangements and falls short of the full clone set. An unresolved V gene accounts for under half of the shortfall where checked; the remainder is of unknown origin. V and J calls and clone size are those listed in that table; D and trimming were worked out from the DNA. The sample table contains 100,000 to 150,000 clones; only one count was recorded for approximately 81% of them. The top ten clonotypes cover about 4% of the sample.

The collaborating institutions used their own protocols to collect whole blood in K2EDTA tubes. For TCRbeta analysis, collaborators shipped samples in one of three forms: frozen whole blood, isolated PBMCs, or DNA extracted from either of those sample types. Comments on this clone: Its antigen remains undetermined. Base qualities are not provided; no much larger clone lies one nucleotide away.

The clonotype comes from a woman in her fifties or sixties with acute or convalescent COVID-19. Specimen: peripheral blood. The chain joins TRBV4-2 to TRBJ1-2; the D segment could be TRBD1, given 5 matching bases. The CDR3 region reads CASSQDGTLNYGYTF. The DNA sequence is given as TGTGCCAGCAGCCAAGATGGGACTCTAAACTATGGCTACACCTTC.